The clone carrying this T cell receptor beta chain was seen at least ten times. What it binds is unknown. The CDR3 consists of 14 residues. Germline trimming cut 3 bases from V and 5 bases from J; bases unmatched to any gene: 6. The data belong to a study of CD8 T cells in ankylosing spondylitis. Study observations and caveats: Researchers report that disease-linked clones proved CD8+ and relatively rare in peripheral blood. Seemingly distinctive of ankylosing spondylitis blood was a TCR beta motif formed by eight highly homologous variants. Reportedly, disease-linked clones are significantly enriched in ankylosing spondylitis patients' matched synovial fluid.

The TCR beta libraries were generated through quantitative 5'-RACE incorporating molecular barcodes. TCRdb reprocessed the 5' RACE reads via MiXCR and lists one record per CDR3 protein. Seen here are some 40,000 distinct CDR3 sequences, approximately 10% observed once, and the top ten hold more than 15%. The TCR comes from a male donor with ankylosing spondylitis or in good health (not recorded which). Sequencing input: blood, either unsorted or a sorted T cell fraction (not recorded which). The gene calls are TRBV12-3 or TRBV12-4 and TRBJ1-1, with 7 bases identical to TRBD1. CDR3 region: CASSLRTGQTEAFF. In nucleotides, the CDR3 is TGTGCCAGCAGTTTGCGGACAGGACAAACTGAAGCTTTCTTT.